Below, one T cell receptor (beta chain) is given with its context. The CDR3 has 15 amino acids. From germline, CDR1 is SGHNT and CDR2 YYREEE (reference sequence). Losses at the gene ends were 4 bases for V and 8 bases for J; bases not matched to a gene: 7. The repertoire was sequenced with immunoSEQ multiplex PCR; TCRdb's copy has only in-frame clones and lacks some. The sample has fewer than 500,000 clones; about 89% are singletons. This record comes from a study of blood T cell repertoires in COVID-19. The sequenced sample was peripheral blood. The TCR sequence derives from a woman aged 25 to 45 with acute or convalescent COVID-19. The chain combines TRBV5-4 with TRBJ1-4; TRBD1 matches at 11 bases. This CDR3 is CASSLPGQGEEKLFF. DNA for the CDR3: TGTGCCAGCAGCCTACCGGGACAGGGGGAAGAAAAACTGTTTTTT.